The T cell receptor (beta chain) under discussion was sequenced for a study of CD8+CD57+ T cells in acquired aplastic anemia. Those patients picked for sequencing had displayed CD8+CD57+ cell expansion on flow cytometry. CDR1 and CDR2 (germline): SGHTS, YDEGEE. J was trimmed by 5 bases and V by 5 bases; bases with no gene match: 2. There are 13 residues in the CDR3. This clonotype was detected many times. Genomic DNA served as template for TCR beta VDJ and CDR3 profiling. TCRdb fed the reads into MiXCR, producing one record per CDR3 protein. Of around 290,000 distinct CDR3 sequences in the sample, approximately 57% were seen once.

This chain uses TRBV5-8 with TRBJ2-4; 9 nucleotides match TRBD2. This clonotype was obtained from a human donor with aplastic anemia. Sequenced: sorted CD4+, CD8+, or CD8+CD57+ T cells (not recorded which) from PBMCs. The CDR3 nucleotides read TGTGCCAGCAGTATAGCGGGGGAAAACATTCAGTACTTC. It translates to CASSIAGENIQYF.